The TCR beta chain described here comes from a study of beta chain features in type 1 diabetes. The entirety of the isolated RNA underwent reverse transcription, so expressed TCRB transcripts were sequenced. Produced via immunoSEQ multiplex PCR; TCRdb's table is partial and in-frame only. This sample has under 800,000 clones; roughly a sixth occur once, and the top ten carry roughly 0.098%. Cells sorted by CD45RO/CCR7/CD25/CD127/CD95/CD27 comprised CD4+ naive, central memory, regulatory and stem cell-like memory cells. Study-wide results and limits: cDNA-based reads could over-represent cells with high TCR expression. The study left unresolved whether HLA type influences TCRB rearrangement.

About this clone: Antigen: not known.

The sample consisted of naive CD4+ T cells from blood. This receptor was obtained from a man aged 18 to 30 in good health.

The CDR3 nucleotides are TGCAGCGTCCGACACCTGAACACTGAAGCTTTCTTT. Translating gives CSVRHLNTEAFF. The genes are TRBV29-1 and TRBJ1-1; D is unclear. The ends were cut back, 6 bases at V and 0 bases at J, with 8 bases in the middle. This CDR3 contains 12 residues. Germline loops: CDR1 SQVTM, CDR2 ANQGSEA. Full variable domain (missing parts from reference TRBV29-1 and TRBJ1-1): SAVISQKPSRDICQRGTSLTIQCQVDSQVTMMFWYRQQPGQSLTLIATANQGSEATYESGFVIDKFPISRPNLTFSTLTVSNMSPEDSSIYLCSVRHLNTEAFFGQGTRLTVV.